This T cell receptor (beta chain) stems from a study of blood T cell repertoires in COVID-19. Study-level information: Sources were T cells, B-cell-depleted T cells, or PBMCs; the material itself was cDNA or gDNA.

Trimming cost V 3 bases and J 8 bases; bases outside gene matches: 10. Germline V gives CDR1 SGHVS, CDR2 FQNEAQ. The length of the CDR3 is 16 residues. In the authors' methods: How many nucleated cells were present was estimated from reference gene primer amplification. This table comes from immunoSEQ multiplex PCR, and its TCRdb copy is limited to in-frame clones, with some not included. V and J calls and clone size are those listed in that table; D and trimming were worked out from the DNA. Counted here are hundreds of thousands of clones, roughly 90% occurring once; the ten biggest clones make up more than 3%.

This rearrangement joins TRBV7-8 to TRBJ1-4; 9 positions match TRBD1. Material for sequencing was peripheral blood. This TCR was recovered from a woman in her forties or fifties with active or convalescent COVID-19. As DNA, the CDR3 is TGTGCCAGCAGCTTTTCGGGACAGGGAGGATGGGAAAAACTGTTTTTT. Its translation is CASSFSGQGGWEKLFF.